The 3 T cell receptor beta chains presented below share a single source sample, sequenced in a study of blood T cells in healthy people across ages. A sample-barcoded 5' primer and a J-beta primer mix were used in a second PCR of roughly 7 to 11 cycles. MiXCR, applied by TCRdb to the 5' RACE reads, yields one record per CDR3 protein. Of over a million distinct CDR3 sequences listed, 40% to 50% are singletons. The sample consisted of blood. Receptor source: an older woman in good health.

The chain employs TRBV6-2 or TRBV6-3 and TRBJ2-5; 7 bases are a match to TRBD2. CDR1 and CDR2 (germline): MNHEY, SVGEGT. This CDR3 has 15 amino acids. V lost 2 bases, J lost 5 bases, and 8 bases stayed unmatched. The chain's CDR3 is CASSYRGSPEETQYF. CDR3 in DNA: TGTGCCAGCAGTTACCGCGGGAGTCCGGAGGAGACCCAGTACTTC.

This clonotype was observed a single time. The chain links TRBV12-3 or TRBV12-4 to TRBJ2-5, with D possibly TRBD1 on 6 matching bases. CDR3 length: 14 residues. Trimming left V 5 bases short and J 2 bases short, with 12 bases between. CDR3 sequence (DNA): TGTGCCAGCAGTGCTTACAGGGAACAAGAGACCCAGTACTTC. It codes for CASSAYREQETQYF.

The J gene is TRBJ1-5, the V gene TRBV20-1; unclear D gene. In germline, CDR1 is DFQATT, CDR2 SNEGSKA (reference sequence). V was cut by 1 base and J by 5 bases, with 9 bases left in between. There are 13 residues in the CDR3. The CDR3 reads CSARGGSYQPQHF. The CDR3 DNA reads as TGCAGTGCTAGAGGCGGCAGTTATCAGCCCCAGCATTTT.